This TCR beta chain appears in the sequencing data of a study of vaccination and CD4 T cells after COVID-19. Findings and caveats of the study: Spike mono-reactivity was evident in 304 of the 307 vaccine-specific clones derived from convalescent patients.

Regarding treatment: 10-day PBMC culture with coronavirus spike peptide pools or control peptides (ViraFEST assay). ViraFEST relied on peptide pools to expand antigen-specific T cells; the TCRs were sequenced afterward. CD4+ T cells that had been cultured provided DNA sequenced with the Oncomine TCR Beta short-read assay. TCRdb itself ran the PCR reads through MiXCR, one entry per CDR3 protein. The sample carries 15,000 to 20,000 distinct CDR3 sequences, around 32% recorded once. Losses at the gene ends were 5 bases for V and 3 bases for J; bases not matched to a gene: 11. The CDR3 runs 16 residues. CDR1 and CDR2 (germline): SGHAT, FQNNGV. To note about this clonotype: Its antigen is still unknown.

Sequencing was performed on cultured CD4+ T cells from blood. V is TRBV11-2 and J is TRBJ2-7; TRBD1 agrees at 9 bases. The origin of this receptor is a human donor with COVID-19. The CDR3 DNA sequence: TGTGCCAGCAGCCAAACCGGGACAGGGACCTTCTACGAGCAGTACTTC. Translation: CASSQTGTGTFYEQYF. Full variable domain (missing parts from reference TRBV11-2 and TRBJ2-7): EAGVAQSPRYKIIEKRQSVAFWCNPISGHATLYWYQQILGQGPKLLIQFQNNGVVDDSQLPKDRFSAERLKGVDSTLKIQPAKLEDSAVYLCASSQTGTGTFYEQYFGPGTRLTVT.